Presented here are 9 T cell receptor beta chains from one specimen sequenced in a study of CD4 T cells in relation to SARS-CoV-2 and coronaviruses. CD4+ T cells from unexposed donors were obtained before the COVID-19 pandemic (2011-2018). Isolation of CD4+ T cells took place after about 9 days in culture. The assay was immunoSEQ multiplex PCR, and TCRdb's table has in-frame clones only and misses some. The sample has 30,000 or so clones, around 72% seen once; the top ten hold 12%. Their target antigens are unknown. The sample consisted of CD4+ T cells from PBMCs, cultured in vitro. These receptor sequences come from a human donor in good health.

This chain links TRBV5-1 with TRBJ1-4; TRBD1 matches 8 bases. The CDR3 length is 16 residues. The germline CDR1 and CDR2 sequences are SGHRS and YFSETQ. Trimming at V came to 4 bases and at J to 2 bases, leaving 7 bases not matched to a gene. CDR3 in DNA: TGCGCCAGCAGCCCTCACCAGGGGGCTACTAATGAAAAACTGTTTTTT. This translates into CASSPHQGATNEKLFF.

This clone was detected a few times. This chain connects TRBV29-1 to TRBJ2-2; D gene ambiguous. The CDR3 has 12 residues. Trimming shortened V by 2 bases and J by 3 bases, and 4 bases separated the two germline ends. Looked up from germline, CDR1 is SQVTM and CDR2 is ANQGSEA. CDR3 DNA: TGCAGCGTTGAACGAGACACCGGGGAGCTGTTTTTT. Translated: CSVERDTGELFF.

V usage is TRBV7-2 and J usage is TRBJ2-5, with a possible D match to TRBD2 (5 bases). Germline V gene lookup returns CDR1 SGHTA and CDR2 FQGNSA. The CDR3 runs 15 residues. V lost 4 bases and J 2 bases, leaving 14 bases between the germline ends. The CDR3 loop is CASSYRPPGQETQYF. Written as DNA, the CDR3 is TGTGCCAGCAGCTACCGTCCCCCGGGGCAAGAGACCCAGTACTTC.

DNA for the CDR3: TGTGCCAGCAGCCCCTCCTACGAGCAGTACTTC. Translation gives CASSPSYEQYF. This rearrangement joins TRBV7-2 to TRBJ2-7; no reliable D call. Trimming shortened V by 5 bases and J by 0 bases, and 2 bases separated the two germline ends. The germline V gene encodes CDR1 SGHTA and CDR2 FQGNSA. There are 11 residues in the CDR3.

This clone was detected only a few times. The chain couples TRBV7-2 to TRBJ2-2; 7 positions agree with TRBD2. Germline V gives CDR1 SGHTA, CDR2 FQGNSA. V lost 1 base to trimming and J lost 6 bases; unmatched junction nucleotides: 5. CDR3 size: 15 residues. CDR3 sequence: CASSLDGRESGELFF. The CDR3, as DNA: TGTGCCAGCAGCTTAGATGGGAGGGAGTCCGGGGAGCTGTTTTTT.

The chain combines TRBV5-1 with TRBJ1-5, with D perhaps matching TRBD1 (6 bases). Per germline, CDR1 SGHRS and CDR2 YFSETQ. CDR3 length: 16 residues. V lost 0 bases, J lost 0 bases, and 10 bases lay in between. The CDR3, as DNA: TGCGCCAGCAGCTTGGGCCCGGGGGCTAGCAATCAGCCCCAGCATTTT. Its translation: CASSLGPGASNQPQHF.

This sequence joins TRBV10-2 and TRBJ2-1, with TRBD2 identical over 8 bases. CDR1 and CDR2 (germline): WSHSY, SAAADI. With 6 bases clipped from V and 5 bases from J, the junction kept 6 bases outside the gene matches. The CDR3 has 14 residues. In DNA, the CDR3 is TGCGCCAGCAGCCCGAGGACTAGCCACAATGAGCAGTTCTTC. Translation: CASSPRTSHNEQFF.

This chain links TRBV5-4 with TRBJ2-5; D unclear. The CDR3 covers 13 residues. Germline V gene sequence: CDR1 SGHNT, CDR2 YYREEE (reference sequence). V was pared by 4 bases and J by 4 bases, with 11 bases between. DNA for the CDR3: TGTGCCAGCAGCCCAGATCCGCGAGAGACCCAGTACTTC. It translates to CASSPDPRETQYF.

The V gene is TRBV4-2, the J gene TRBJ2-2; either TRBD1 or TRBD2 may fit D (6 bases each). CDR1 and CDR2 (germline): LGHNA, YNFKEQ. V lost 2 bases, J lost 7 bases, and 17 bases lay in between. The CDR3 is 16 amino acids. This CDR3 is CASSQYPGGEGGELFF. The CDR3 DNA sequence: TGTGCCAGCAGCCAATACCCCGGGGGCGAGGGCGGGGAGCTGTTTTTT.